This paragraph reports one T cell receptor beta chain. Antigen: not known. TCRdb's copy holds only in-frame clones and misses some; the assay was immunoSEQ multiplex PCR. The table lists approximately 330,000 clones, around four fifths of them singletons, with 6.5% to 8.5% in the top ten. The entry originates in a study of cytotoxic CD8 clonotypes in ibrutinib-treated CLL. About the research overall: Treatment had run for a median 12 months, range 6 to 36, when response samples were taken. A mean of around 260,000 productive templates and more than 75,000 productive rearrangements was obtained per sample. Findings and limits, study-wide: Stable or contracted on treatment, public clonotypes were also uncommon.

V shed 0 bases and J 7 bases; nucleotides not matched to a gene: 5. This CDR3 contains 14 residues. The germline CDR1 and CDR2 sequences are LGHNA and YSLEER. The authors obtained roughly 2.2 micrograms of genomic DNA from cryopreserved PBMCs for TCR beta libraries. Sequenced material: PBMCs, taken before ibrutinib treatment. The TCR comes from a human donor with chronic lymphocytic leukemia. The V gene is TRBV4-3, the J gene TRBJ1-1; 7 bases fit TRBD1. In nucleotides, the CDR3 is TGCGCCAGCAGCCAAGAGGGGACAGCTGATGAAGCTTTCTTT. This sequence encodes CASSQEGTADEAFF.